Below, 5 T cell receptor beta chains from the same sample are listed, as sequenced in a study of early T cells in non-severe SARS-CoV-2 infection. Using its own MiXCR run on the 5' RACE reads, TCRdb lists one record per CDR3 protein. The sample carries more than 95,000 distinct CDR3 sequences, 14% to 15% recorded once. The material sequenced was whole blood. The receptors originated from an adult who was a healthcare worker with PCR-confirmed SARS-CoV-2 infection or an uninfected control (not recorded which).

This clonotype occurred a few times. CDR3: CASSYSISRANTGELFF. CDR3 bases: TGTGCCAGCAGTTACTCGATTTCCCGGGCCAACACCGGGGAGCTGTTTTTT. The V and J genes are TRBV6-5 and TRBJ2-2; no definite D call. Trimming stripped 0 bases from V and 2 bases from J, with 13 bases between. This CDR3 spans 17 amino acids. CDR1 is MNHEY, CDR2 SVGAGI, per germline.

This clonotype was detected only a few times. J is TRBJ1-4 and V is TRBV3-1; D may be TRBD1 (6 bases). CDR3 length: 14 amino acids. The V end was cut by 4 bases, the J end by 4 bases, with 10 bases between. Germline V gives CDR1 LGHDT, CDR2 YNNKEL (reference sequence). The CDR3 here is CASSPGTFNEKLFF. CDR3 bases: TGTGCCAGCAGCCCCGGGACATTTAATGAAAAACTGTTTTTT.

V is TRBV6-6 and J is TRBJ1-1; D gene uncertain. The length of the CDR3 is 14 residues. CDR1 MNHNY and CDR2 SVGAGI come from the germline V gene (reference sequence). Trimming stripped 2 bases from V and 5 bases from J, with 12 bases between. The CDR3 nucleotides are TGTGCCAGCAGTTACGGCCCGGGGAGGACTGAAGCTTTCTTT. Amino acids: CASSYGPGRTEAFF.

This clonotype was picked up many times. CDR3 protein: CASSQGTGVNSPLHF. The CDR3 DNA reads TGTGCCAGCAGCCAAGGAACAGGGGTTAATTCACCCCTCCACTTT. The chain combines TRBV4-2 with TRBJ1-6; TRBD1 matches at 7 bases. The CDR3 spans 15 residues. After removal of 1 base from V and 6 bases from J, the junction contained 3 bases not matched to a gene. From germline, CDR1 is LGHNA and CDR2 YNFKEQ.

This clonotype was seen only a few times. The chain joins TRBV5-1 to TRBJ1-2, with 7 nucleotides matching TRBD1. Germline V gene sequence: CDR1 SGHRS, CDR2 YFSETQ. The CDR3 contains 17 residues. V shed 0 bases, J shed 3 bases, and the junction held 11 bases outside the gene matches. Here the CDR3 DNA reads TGCGCCAGCAGCTTGGAAGGGACAGTAGCTTCGTACTATGGCTACACCTTC. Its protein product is CASSLEGTVASYYGYTF.